Reported below is one TCR beta chain. Its antigen is unidentified. The repertoire was sequenced with immunoSEQ multiplex PCR; TCRdb's copy has only in-frame clones and lacks some. Seen here are approximately 180,000 clones, around 89% observed once, and the top ten hold 3.5% to 4.5%. This entry is derived from a study of T cell responses to AZD1222 COVID-19 vaccine. The CDR3 totals 16 residues. J was trimmed by 4 bases and V by 7 bases; bases with no gene match: 11. Germline lookup yields CDR1 LGHNA and CDR2 YNFKEQ. Study outcomes and limitations: Spike-specific TCR breadth and depth rose after two AZD1222 doses. Regions 160-218 and 743-854 held dominance among vaccine-associated CD4 TCRs, which spanned spike. Just a handful of AZD1222 recipients were seropositive at baseline.

The sequence derives from an adult who received the MenACWY meningococcal vaccine as a control. The V gene is TRBV4-2, the J gene TRBJ2-2; the match to TRBD2 covers 8 bases. Sequenced here: peripheral blood, sampled 28 days after the second dose of the MenACWY control vaccine. CDR3 coding DNA: TGTGCCAGCACCTCCGGGGGGGGCGGCGGCACCGGGGAGCTGTTTTTT. This codes for CASTSGGGGGTGELFF.